The source of this T cell receptor (beta chain) is a study of CD8+CD57+ T cells in acquired aplastic anemia. Overall study: Around 3.2 ug was the average amount of DNA from sorted CD4+ and CD8+ cells.

The ends were cut back, 7 bases at V and 2 bases at J, with 15 bases in the middle. This CDR3 has 15 amino acids. Per the germline V gene, CDR1 is SGHTA and CDR2 is FQGNSA. This clonotype has a single count. Antigen unknown. Individuals selected for sequencing had exhibited CD8+CD57+ cell expansion on flow cytometry. The study sampled blood from patients who had received no therapy. Both TCR beta VDJ combination and CDR3 sequence profiling were carried out. Genomic DNA was the template for this profiling. TCRdb reprocessed the reads with MiXCR, giving one entry per CDR3 protein. The top ten hold 65% of the sample, which has approximately 100,000 distinct CDR3 sequences, roughly 70% seen once. Study observations and caveats: Patients and controls shared twenty-nine CD8+ CDR3 sequences.

Sequenced input: sorted CD4+, CD8+, or CD8+CD57+ T cells (not recorded which) from PBMCs. V usage is TRBV7-2 and J usage is TRBJ2-1; weak D call: TRBD2 (6 bases). This receptor was identified in a human donor with aplastic anemia. The CDR3, as DNA: TGTGCCAGCACCCTAGCCGGCGGGGCCTACAATGAGCAGTTCTTC. This gives the protein CASTLAGGAYNEQFF.